This TCR beta chain was documented in a study of T-cell reconstitution after alpha-beta-depleted transplantation in children. The CDR3 loop spans 15 amino acids. From germline, CDR1 is DFQATT and CDR2 SNEGSKA (reference sequence). The V and J ends lost 0 bases and 0 bases respectively, with 9 bases between them. Construction of the TCRbeta library involved unique molecular identifiers. TCRdb reprocessed the PCR reads with MiXCR, giving one entry per CDR3 protein. The sample records some 200,000 distinct CDR3 sequences, more than 14% being singletons. V gene TRBV20-1 combines with J gene TRBJ2-1; D uncertain. The material was PBMCs from the stem cell graft donor, obtained from the stem cell graft. This sequence originates from a human donor who donated a stem cell graft to a child with acute lymphoblastic leukemia. The CDR3 spells CSARDTESSYNEQFF. In nucleotides, the CDR3 is TGCAGTGCTAGAGATACAGAAAGCTCCTACAATGAGCAGTTCTTC.